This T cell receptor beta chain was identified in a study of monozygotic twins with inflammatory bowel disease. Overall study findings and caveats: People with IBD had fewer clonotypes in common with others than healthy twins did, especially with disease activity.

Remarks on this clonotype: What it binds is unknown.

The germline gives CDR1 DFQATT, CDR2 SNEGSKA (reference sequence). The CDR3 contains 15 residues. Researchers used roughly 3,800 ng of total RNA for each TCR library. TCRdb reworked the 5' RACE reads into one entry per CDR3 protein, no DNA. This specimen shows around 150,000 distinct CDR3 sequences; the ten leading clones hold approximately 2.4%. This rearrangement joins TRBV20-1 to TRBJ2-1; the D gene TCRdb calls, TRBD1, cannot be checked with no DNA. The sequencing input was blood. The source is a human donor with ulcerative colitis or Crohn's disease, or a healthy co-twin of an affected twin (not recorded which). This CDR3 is CSARSPRSSYNEQFF.